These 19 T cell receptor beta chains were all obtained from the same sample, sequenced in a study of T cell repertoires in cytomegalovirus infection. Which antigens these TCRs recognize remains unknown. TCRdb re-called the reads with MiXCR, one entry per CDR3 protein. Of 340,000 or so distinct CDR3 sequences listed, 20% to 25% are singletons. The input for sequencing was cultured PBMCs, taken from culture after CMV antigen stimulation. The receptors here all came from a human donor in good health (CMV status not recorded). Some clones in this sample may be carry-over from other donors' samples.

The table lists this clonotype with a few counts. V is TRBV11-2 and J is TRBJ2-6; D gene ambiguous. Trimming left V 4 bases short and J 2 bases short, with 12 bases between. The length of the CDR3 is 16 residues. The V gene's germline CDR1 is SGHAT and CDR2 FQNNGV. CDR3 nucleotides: TGTGCCAGCAGCTCAAGTCCGGTCCCTGGGGCCAACGTCCTGACTTTC. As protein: CASSSSPVPGANVLTF.

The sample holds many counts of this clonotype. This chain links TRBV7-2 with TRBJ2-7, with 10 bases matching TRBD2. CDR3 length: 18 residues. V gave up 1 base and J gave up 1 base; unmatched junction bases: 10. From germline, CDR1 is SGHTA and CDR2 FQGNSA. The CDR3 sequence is CASSLDGGTSARSYEQYF. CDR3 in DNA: TGTGCCAGCAGCTTAGATGGAGGGACTAGCGCAAGGTCCTACGAGCAGTACTTC.

In DNA, the CDR3 is TGTGCCAGCACTAACCCTGGCCCAGATACGCAGTATTTT. Amino acids: CASTNPGPDTQYF. V is TRBV28 and J is TRBJ2-3; D remains ambiguous. CDR1 MDHEN and CDR2 SYDVKM come from the germline V gene. The CDR3 totals 13 residues. V was clipped by 7 bases and J by 4 bases, with 12 bases between them.

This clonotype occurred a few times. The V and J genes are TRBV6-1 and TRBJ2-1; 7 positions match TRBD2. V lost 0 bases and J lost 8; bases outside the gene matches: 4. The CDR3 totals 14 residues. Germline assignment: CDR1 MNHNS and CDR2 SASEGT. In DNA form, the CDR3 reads TGTGCCAGCAGTGAAGCGGGAGGGTGGGATGAGCAGTTCTTC. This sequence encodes CASSEAGGWDEQFF.

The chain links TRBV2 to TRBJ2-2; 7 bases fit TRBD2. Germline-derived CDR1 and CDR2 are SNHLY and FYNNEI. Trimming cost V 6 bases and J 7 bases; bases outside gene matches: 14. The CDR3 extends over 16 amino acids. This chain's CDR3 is CASRSTGGSLGGELFF. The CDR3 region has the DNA TGTGCCAGCAGGTCGACTGGCGGGAGCTTGGGCGGGGAGCTGTTTTTT.

CDR3 in amino acids: CASSLSNRDVTSGANVLTF. The DNA of the CDR3 is TGTGCCAGCAGCTTATCAAACAGGGACGTAACCTCTGGGGCCAACGTCCTGACTTTC. The chain has TRBV7-2 and TRBJ2-6; D is perhaps TRBD1 (6 bases). Trimming removed 2 bases from V and 0 bases from J, with 17 bases in between. This CDR3 is built from 19 residues. The germline V gene encodes CDR1 SGHTA and CDR2 FQGNSA.

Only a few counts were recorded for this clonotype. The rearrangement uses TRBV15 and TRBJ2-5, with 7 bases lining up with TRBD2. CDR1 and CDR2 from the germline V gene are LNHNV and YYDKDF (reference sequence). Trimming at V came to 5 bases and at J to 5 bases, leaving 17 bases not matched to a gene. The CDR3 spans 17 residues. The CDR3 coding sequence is TGTGCCACCAGCGACCTCTTGAGGCGGGAGAGTGGGGAGACCCAGTACTTC. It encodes CATSDLLRRESGETQYF.

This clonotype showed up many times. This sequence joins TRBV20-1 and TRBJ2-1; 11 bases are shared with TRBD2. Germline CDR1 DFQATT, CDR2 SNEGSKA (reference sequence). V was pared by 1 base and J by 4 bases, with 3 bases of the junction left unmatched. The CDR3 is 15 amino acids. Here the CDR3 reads CSARVGTSGYNEQFF. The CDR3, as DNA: TGCAGTGCTAGAGTTGGGACTAGCGGATACAATGAGCAGTTCTTC.

The CDR3, as DNA: TGTGCCAGCAGCCCCTTTCGCGGGACGGATGGCGCGGGGGCCAACGTCCTGACTTTC. It translates to CASSPFRGTDGAGANVLTF. The chain employs TRBV7-9 and TRBJ2-6; D is perhaps TRBD2 (6 bases). Trimming shortened V by 5 bases and J by 4 bases, and 24 bases separated the two germline ends. Germline assignment: CDR1 SEHNR and CDR2 FQNEAQ (reference sequence). The CDR3 totals 19 residues.

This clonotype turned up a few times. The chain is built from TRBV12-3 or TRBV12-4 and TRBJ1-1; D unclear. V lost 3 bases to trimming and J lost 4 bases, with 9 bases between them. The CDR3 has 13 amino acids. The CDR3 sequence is CASSFAGSTEAFF. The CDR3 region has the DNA TGTGCCAGCAGTTTTGCGGGGTCCACTGAAGCTTTCTTT.

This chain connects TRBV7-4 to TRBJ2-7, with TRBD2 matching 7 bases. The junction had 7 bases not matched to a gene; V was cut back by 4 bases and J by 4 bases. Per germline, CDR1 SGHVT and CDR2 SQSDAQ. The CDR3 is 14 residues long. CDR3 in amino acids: CASSSPSGGYEQYF. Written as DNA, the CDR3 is TGTGCCAGCAGCTCCCCCTCGGGGGGATACGAGCAGTACTTC.

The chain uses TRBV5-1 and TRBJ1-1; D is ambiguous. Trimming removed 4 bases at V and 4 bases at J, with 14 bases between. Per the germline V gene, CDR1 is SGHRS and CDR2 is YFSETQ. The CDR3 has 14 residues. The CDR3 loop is CASSGTDAGTEAFF. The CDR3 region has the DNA TGCGCCAGCAGCGGAACAGATGCGGGCACTGAAGCTTTCTTT.

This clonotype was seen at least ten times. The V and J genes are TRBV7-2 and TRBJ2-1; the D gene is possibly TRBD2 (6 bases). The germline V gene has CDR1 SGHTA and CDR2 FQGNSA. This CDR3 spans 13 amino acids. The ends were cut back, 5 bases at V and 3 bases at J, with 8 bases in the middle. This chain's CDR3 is CASSKGLYNEQFF. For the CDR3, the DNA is TGTGCCAGCAGCAAGGGACTCTACAATGAGCAGTTCTTC.

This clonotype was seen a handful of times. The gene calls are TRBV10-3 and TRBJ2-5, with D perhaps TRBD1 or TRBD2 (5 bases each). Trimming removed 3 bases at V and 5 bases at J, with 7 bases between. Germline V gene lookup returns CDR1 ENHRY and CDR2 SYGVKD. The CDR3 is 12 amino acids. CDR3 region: CAISDREETQYF. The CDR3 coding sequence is TGTGCCATCAGTGACAGGGAGGAGACCCAGTACTTC.

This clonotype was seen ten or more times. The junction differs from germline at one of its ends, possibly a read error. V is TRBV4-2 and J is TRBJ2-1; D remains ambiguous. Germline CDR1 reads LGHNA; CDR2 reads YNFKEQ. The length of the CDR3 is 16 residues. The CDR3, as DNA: TGTGCCAGCACCCAAAGCGACGGATACCCCTACAATGAGCAGTTCTTC. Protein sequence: CASTQSDGYPYNEQFF.

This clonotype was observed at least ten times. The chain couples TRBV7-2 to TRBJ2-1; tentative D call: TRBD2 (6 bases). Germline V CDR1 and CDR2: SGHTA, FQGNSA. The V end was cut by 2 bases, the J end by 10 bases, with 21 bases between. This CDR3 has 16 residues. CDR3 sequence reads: CASSLSTRKAQWEQFF. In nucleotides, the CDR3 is TGTGCCAGCAGCTTATCGACTAGAAAAGCCCAATGGGAGCAGTTCTTC.

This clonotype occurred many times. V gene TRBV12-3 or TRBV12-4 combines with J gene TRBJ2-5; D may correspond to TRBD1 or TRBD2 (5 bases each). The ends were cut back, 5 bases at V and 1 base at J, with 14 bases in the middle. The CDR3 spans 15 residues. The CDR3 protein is CASSLLTGPQETQYF. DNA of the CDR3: TGTGCCAGCAGTCTGCTCACGGGGCCCCAAGAGACCCAGTACTTC.

CDR3 sequence: CATSRVALRRRTEAFF. DNA of the CDR3: TGTGCCACCAGCAGAGTGGCCCTCCGGAGGAGGACTGAAGCTTTCTTT. This chain links TRBV15 with TRBJ1-1; D unresolved. Germline CDR1 and CDR2: LNHNV and YYDKDF (reference sequence). The CDR3 length is 16 residues. Trimming took off 1 base at V and 5 bases at J, with 17 bases between the two ends.

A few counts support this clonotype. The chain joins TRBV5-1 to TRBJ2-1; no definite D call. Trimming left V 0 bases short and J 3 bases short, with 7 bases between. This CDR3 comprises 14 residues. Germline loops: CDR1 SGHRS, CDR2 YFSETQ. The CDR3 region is CASSLDASYNEQFF. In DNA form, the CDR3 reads TGCGCCAGCAGCTTGGACGCTAGCTACAATGAGCAGTTCTTC.